This TCR beta chain emerged from a study of blood T cells in healthy people across ages. Study-level background: The capture of about one barcoded beta molecule per two T cells was achieved by template switching. Study-wide results and limits: Unsorted PBMCs prevented conclusive naive versus antigen-experienced comparison. Among long-lived donors, naive CD4+ cells were more numerous and diversity higher than in aged donors.

As regards this clonotype: The target antigen is unknown.

CDR1 is SGHAT, CDR2 FQNNGV, per germline. This CDR3 spans 18 amino acids. Using a J-beta primer mix together with a sample-barcoded 5' primer, a second PCR was run for roughly 6 to 11 cycles. CDR3-containing paired-end reads numbered at least 2.5 million in each sample. Each CDR3 protein gets one entry after TCRdb re-called the 5' RACE reads with MiXCR. The data contain about a million distinct CDR3 sequences, around 48% of them seen just once; the ten biggest clones take up under 15%. Sequenced sample: blood. The chain links TRBV11-2 to TRBJ2-5, with 13 nucleotides matching TRBD2. Judging by the DNA end, TRBJ2-7 fits better; the J call may be wrong. The clonotype was recovered from a man aged 25 to 40 in good health. The CDR3 sequence: CASSLGETSGGTNYEQYF. The CDR3 DNA follows: TGTGCCAGCAGCTTAGGAGAGACTAGCGGGGGGACGAACTACGAGCAGTACTTC.